Reported below is one T cell receptor beta chain. These data are taken from a study of control samples from healthy donors and cancer patients. Using immunoSEQ multiplex PCR, the repertoire was profiled, and TCRdb retains in-frame clones only, with some absent. The data contain approximately 97,000 clones, just under 85% of them singletons. This TCR derives from a man aged 25-40 years in good health. Sequenced sample: blood.

CDR3 amino acids: CASGRPQEGNQPQHF. CDR3 DNA: TGTGCTAGTGGTAGGCCCCAGGAGGGCAATCAGCCCCAGCATTTT. The gene calls are TRBV12-5 and TRBJ1-5; D not resolved. Germline CDR1 and CDR2: LGHNT and FRNRAP. V lost 5 bases to trimming and J lost 2 bases, with 13 bases between them. This CDR3 comprises 15 residues.